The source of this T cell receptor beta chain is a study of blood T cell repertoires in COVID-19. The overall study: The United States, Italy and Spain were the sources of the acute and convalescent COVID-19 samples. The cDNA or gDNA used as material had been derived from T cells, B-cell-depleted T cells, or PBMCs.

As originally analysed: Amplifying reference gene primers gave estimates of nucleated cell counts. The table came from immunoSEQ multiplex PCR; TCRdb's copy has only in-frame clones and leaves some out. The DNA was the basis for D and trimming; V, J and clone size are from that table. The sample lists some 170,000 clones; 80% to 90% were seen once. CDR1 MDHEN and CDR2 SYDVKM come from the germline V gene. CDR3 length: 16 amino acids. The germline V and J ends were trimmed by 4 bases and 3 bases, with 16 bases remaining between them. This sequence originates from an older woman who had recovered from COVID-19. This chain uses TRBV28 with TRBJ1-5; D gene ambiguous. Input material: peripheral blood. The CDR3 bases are TGTGCCAGCAGTTGGAGCAGAAAGGGAGACAATCAGCCCCAGCATTTT. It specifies CASSWSRKGDNQPQHF.